Detailed here is one TCR beta chain. Its antigen is not identified. The data derive from a study of cytomegalovirus exposure and HLA in healthy donors. Study observations and caveats: CMV antigen specificity was confirmed in vitro for a few CMV-associated chains. Listed as cytomegalovirus-associated were 150 to 200 TCR beta chains. A subsequent analysis found that TCR clusters from the first cohort also tended to co-occur in the approximately 130 validation repertoires, with about 94% of cluster scores above 0.

This CDR3 has 15 residues. J was trimmed by 3 bases and V by 4 bases; bases with no gene match: 9. Germline-derived CDR1 and CDR2 are SGHRS and YFSETQ. Measured with immunoSEQ multiplex PCR; TCRdb has only the in-frame clones, and not every one. The sample has around 200,000 clones; 80% to 85% are singletons. V and J are TRBV5-1 and TRBJ1-2; TRBD1 aligns across 7 bases. Material for sequencing was PBMCs. The TCR was taken from a woman in her late teens or twenties in good health and CMV-seropositive. The CDR3: CASSTSGTADYGYTF. The CDR3 DNA reads as TGCGCCAGCAGCACATCCGGGACAGCCGACTATGGCTACACCTTC.